The 10 T cell receptor beta chains below were found in one sample sequenced in a study of siplizumab effects on memory and regulatory T cells. TCRdb keeps only in-frame clones here, not all; method: immunoSEQ multiplex PCR. The sample contains about 91,000 clones, over 85% of which appear only once. Sample: CD8+ T cells sorted from blood. The receptor set was obtained from a human donor in good health.

The chain combines TRBV7-6 with TRBJ2-1; 14 bases are a match to TRBD2. Looked up from germline, CDR1 is SGHVS and CDR2 is FNYEAQ. CDR3 length: 18 residues. V trimming: 5 bases; J trimming: 1 base; junction bases outside the gene matches: 7. CDR3 in amino acids: CASSQGLAGEISYNEQFF. The CDR3 DNA reads as TGTGCCAGCAGCCAGGGACTAGCGGGGGAAATTTCCTACAATGAGCAGTTCTTC.

In its sample, this clone was seen a few times. V gene TRBV15 combines with J gene TRBJ1-5; 8 nucleotides line up with TRBD1. This CDR3 has 17 amino acids. Germline V gene sequence: CDR1 LNHNV, CDR2 YYDKDF (reference sequence). Unmatched junction bases numbered 8, after V lost 2 bases and J lost 2 bases. CDR3 bases: TGTGCCACCAGCAGACCATTGGACAGGGTGGGCAATCAGCCCCAGCATTTT. Translation gives CATSRPLDRVGNQPQHF.

V is TRBV5-6 and J is TRBJ2-7; 7 nucleotides line up with TRBD2. Trimming cost V 0 bases and J 0 bases; bases outside gene matches: 0. The CDR3 has 14 residues. CDR1 is SGHDT, CDR2 YYEEEE, per germline. The CDR3 here is CASSLGGSSYEQYF. The CDR3 DNA sequence: TGTGCCAGCAGCTTGGGCGGGAGCTCCTACGAGCAGTACTTC.

This rearrangement joins TRBV7-6 to TRBJ2-7, with 8 bases identical to TRBD2. V lost 2 bases to trimming and J lost 4 bases; unmatched junction nucleotides: 4. CDR1 is SGHVS, CDR2 FNYEAQ, per germline. The CDR3 runs to 14 residues. DNA of the CDR3: TGTGCCAGCAGCTTATCGAGCGGGGGTTACGAGCAGTACTTC. Residues: CASSLSSGGYEQYF.

V and J are TRBV19 and TRBJ2-1; the D gene is possibly TRBD1 (5 bases). This CDR3 has 15 amino acids. The germline V gene encodes CDR1 LNHDA and CDR2 SQIVND (reference sequence). The ends were cut back, 3 bases at V and 1 base at J, with 10 bases in the middle. CDR3 sequence reads: CASSIRGGSYNEQFF. CDR3 nucleotide sequence: TGTGCCAGTAGTATTAGGGGTGGGTCCTACAATGAGCAGTTCTTC.

J is TRBJ1-1 and V is TRBV6-1, with D possibly being TRBD1 (6 bases). The germline V gene encodes CDR1 MNHNS and CDR2 SASEGT. The V end lost 4 bases, the J end lost 0 bases, and 15 bases lay between the germline ends. The CDR3 contains 16 residues. The CDR3 DNA is TGTGCCAGCAGTGGAGGTCCCGGGACAATGAACACTGAAGCTTTCTTT. Translated, it gives CASSGGPGTMNTEAFF.

The CDR3 is CASSKTGTSIKPQHF. The CDR3 DNA sequence: TGTGCCAGCAGTAAAACCGGGACATCCATCAAGCCCCAGCATTTT. This chain connects TRBV27 to TRBJ1-5; possibly TRBD1 for D (6 bases). The V gene lost 5 bases and the J gene lost 8 bases, with 19 bases spanning the gap. Germline lookup yields CDR1 MNHEY and CDR2 SMNVEV (reference sequence). The CDR3 has 15 amino acids.

V is TRBV4-1 and J is TRBJ1-1; D may be TRBD1 (5 bases). From germline, CDR1 is MGHRA and CDR2 YSYEKL. This CDR3 contains 14 residues. V lost 1 base to trimming and J lost 7 bases, with 13 bases between them. The CDR3 reads CASSQAGNQGEAFF. The CDR3 nucleotides read TGCGCCAGCAGCCAAGCGGGAAATCAGGGTGAAGCTTTCTTT.

The J gene is TRBJ2-3, the V gene TRBV7-3; no definite D call. CDR1 and CDR2 (germline): SGHTA, FQGTGA. V shed 3 bases and J shed 4 bases, with 11 bases lying between them. This CDR3 region has 14 residues. The CDR3 DNA reads as TGTGCCAGCAGCTTCGGAGCCGGGCCAGATACGCAGTATTTT. It specifies CASSFGAGPDTQYF.

This chain links TRBV19 with TRBJ2-6; no reliable D call. Germline CDR1 LNHDA, CDR2 SQIVND (reference sequence). With 3 bases removed from V and 0 bases from J, the gap between germline ends came to 3 bases. The CDR3 has 14 amino acids. The CDR3 sequence is CASSMLSGANVLTF. DNA for the CDR3: TGTGCCAGTAGTATGCTCTCTGGGGCCAACGTCCTGACTTTC.